This T cell receptor beta chain was identified during a study of T cell repertoires in cytomegalovirus infection. Each CDR3 protein gets one entry after TCRdb re-called the reads with MiXCR. The data show roughly 600,000 distinct CDR3 sequences, with roughly a quarter seen just once and roughly 8% held by the top ten. A word on this clonotype: One end of the junction does not line up with germline, which may come from a read error.

What was sequenced was CD8+ T cells from PBMCs. The receptor comes from a human donor in good health (CMV status not recorded). Some clones in this sample may be carry-over from other donors' samples.

CDR3 loop: CVSSQESGQPQHF. The CDR3 nucleotides read TGTGTCAGCAGCCAAGAGTCCGGTCAGCCCCAGCATTTT. The gene calls are TRBV14 and TRBJ1-5; unclear D gene. Germline values: CDR1 SGHDN, CDR2 FVKESK. The CDR3 loop spans 13 amino acids.